The source of this T cell receptor (beta chain) is a study of T cell responses to AZD1222 COVID-19 vaccine. Trimming removed 2 bases from V and 11 bases from J; junction bases left unmatched: 14. The CDR3 length is 15 residues. Germline CDR1 reads LNHDA; CDR2 reads SQIVND (reference sequence). Clones were sequenced by immunoSEQ multiplex PCR, and TCRdb holds only the in-frame ones, with some missing. The sample has over 200,000 clones; roughly 94% are singletons. Of note for this clone: The antigen remains undetermined.

General study points: The reported proportion of spike-specific TCRs targeting unmutated variant regions was nearly half. No repertoire was sampled before or during the peak T cell response, only after it. Increased Spike-specific TCR breadth and depth were observed after two AZD1222 doses. Spike-spanning, vaccine-associated CD4 TCRs were dominant at 160-218 and 743-854.

The genes are TRBV19 and TRBJ1-1; 7 bases line up with TRBD1. This sequence was found in an adult who received the MenACWY meningococcal vaccine as a control. The sample consisted of peripheral blood, taken 28 days after the second dose of the MenACWY control vaccine. CDR3 protein: CASSISLNVGQAAFF. CDR3 coding DNA: TGTGCCAGTAGTATAAGTCTCAACGTAGGACAGGCGGCTTTCTTT. The full variable domain, rest sourced from reference TRBV19 and TRBJ1-1, is DGGITQSPKYLFRKEGQNVTLSCEQNLNHDAMYWYRQDPGQGLRLIYYSQIVNDFQKGDIAEGYSVSREKKESFPLTVTSAQKNPTAFYLCASSISLNVGQAAFFGQGTRLTVV.